The text below deals with one T cell receptor (beta chain). The target antigen is unknown. Germline V gives CDR1 MNHEY, CDR2 SMNVEV (reference sequence). V was cut by 8 bases and J by 7 bases, with 13 bases left in between. The CDR3 loop spans 12 amino acids. The sample originates from a study of blood T cells in healthy people across ages. In the study overall: Capture via template switching afforded approximately one barcoded beta molecule per two T cells.

The donors, healthy Caucasians from Russia, were aged 6 to 90. Study-level points and caveats: The CMV status of each donor remained undetermined, and this could have confounded shifts in expanded clonotypes. It was held that diversity estimates obtained from one million T cells represented underestimates.

With a J-beta primer mix and a sample-barcoded 5' primer, a second PCR ran roughly 7 to 11 cycles. In TCRdb, the 5' RACE reads were re-called with MiXCR into one record per CDR3 protein. In the table there are about 1.1 million distinct CDR3 sequences, around two fifths of which are singletons. Input material: blood. The clonotype originates from a man between 18 and 29 years old in good health. V and J are TRBV27 and TRBJ2-3, with D perhaps given as TRBD1 or TRBD2 (5 bases each). This chain's CDR3 is CASYGDGYTQYF. CDR3 sequence (DNA): TGTGCCAGCTATGGGGACGGTTATACGCAGTATTTT.